A selection of T cell receptor beta chains follows, all from one sample in a study of blood T cells in healthy people across ages. TCRdb reprocessed the 5' RACE reads with MiXCR, giving one entry per CDR3 protein. Counted here are under 950,000 distinct CDR3 sequences, 20% to 25% occurring once; the ten biggest clones make up 22%. Sequenced sample: blood. The receptors originated from a man aged 65 to 79 in good health. Each CDR3 is given without its conserved first and last residue. A D gene is named only where the DNA matches it firmly. Some rows have no size entry. The others give once, few or many, or a class for an expanded clone.

>TRBJ1-1|TRBD1|TRBV7-8|-
ASSSRTGGLWAF
>-|TRBD2|TRBV4-2|-
ASSRSLPGLAGETQY
>-|-|TRBV28|-
ASSLDQDLLYEQY
>TRBJ1-2|TRBD1|TRBV14|-
ASSPSRDRVSYGYT
>TRBJ2-5|-|TRBV5-1|-
ASSFADTVGETQY
>TRBJ1-5|-|TRBV6-1|-
ASRTDGNSNQPQH
>TRBJ2-5|-|TRBV6-5|-
ASSYGTLYQETQY
>TRBJ1-2|TRBD1|TRBV5-1|-
ASSPGGDFIYGYT
>TRBJ2-1|-|TRBV24-1|many
ATSPRGATYNEQF
>TRBJ1-3|TRBD1|TRBV12-3/TRBV12-4|few
ASSWDRGNTIY
>-|-|TRBV19|few
ASTKLGAGPYNEQF
>TRBJ2-1|TRBD2|TRBV5-1|-
ASSLAVAGGRNEQF
>TRBJ2-5|-|TRBV5-6|few
ASSFLAFGETQY
>TRBJ2-3|TRBD2|TRBV7-8|many
ASSLVGGGEGLY
>TRBJ2-1|-|TRBV7-6|-
ASSLPNNEQF
>TRBJ2-3|-|TRBV20-1|few
SATKRTATTDTQY
>TRBJ1-1|-|TRBV4-3|-
ASSQDPMNTEAF
>TRBJ2-1|-|TRBV20-1|few
SARLTGLGNEQF
>TRBJ1-3|-|TRBV7-9|few
ASTSGRENTIY
>-|TRBD2|TRBV27|-
ASRSPGGTQY
>TRBJ1-2|-|TRBV6-6|few
ASSYSTGLENYGYT
>TRBJ2-4|-|TRBV28|-
ASSYTTRDINIQY
>TRBJ2-7|TRBD2|TRBV7-8|few
ASSLDGGAVYEQY
>TRBJ1-6|-|TRBV20-1|-
SASPDQGHSPLH
>TRBJ2-5|-|TRBV6-6|-
ASSYERLQETQY
>TRBJ1-2|-|TRBV28|-
ASTGTGYGYT
>TRBJ1-3|-|TRBV28|few
ASKTGAGNTIY
>TRBJ1-2|-|TRBV29-1|-
SVSRDTYYGYT
>TRBJ2-7|-|TRBV18|-
ASSPLPNSYEQY
>TRBJ2-3|TRBD2|TRBV7-6|-
ASSTSGGGTDTQY
>TRBJ1-2|-|TRBV11-2|few
ASSLGGPSHYGYT
>-|-|TRBV11-2|-
ASSLFAGAQY
>TRBJ1-1|-|TRBV6-5|few
ASSYSNAGTGTEAF
>TRBJ1-4|-|TRBV2|many
ASRDRAQNEKLF
>TRBJ2-7|TRBD1|TRBV10-3|few
AIRGQGSSYEQY
>TRBJ2-3|TRBD2|TRBV29-1|-
SVPTASGATDTQY
>TRBJ1-4|-|TRBV14|few
ASSQDQGTDEKLF
>TRBJ1-4|TRBD1|TRBV18|-
ASSAQGEANEKLF
>TRBJ1-5|-|TRBV20-1|-
SARVYSNQPQH
>TRBJ2-3|-|TRBV11-2|few
ASTRLQGDTQY
>TRBJ2-7|-|TRBV28|few
ASSRPFPTVRGIGDEQY
>TRBJ1-2|-|TRBV25-1|-
ASSDYGRNYGYT
>TRBJ2-2|TRBD1|TRBV7-2|-
ASSRTGPRLGELF
>TRBJ1-2|-|TRBV5-6|many
ASSLVRGYT
>TRBJ1-1|-|TRBV10-3|-
AISEQGSIAAAF
>TRBJ2-3|TRBD1|TRBV28|many
ASTWDRTSTDTQY